This TCR beta chain was identified during a study of T-cell memory formation after mild COVID-19. Study outcomes and limitations: Pre-infection memory carried some responding clones, suggesting that cross-reactive memory joined.

Of note for this clonotype: Its antigen is not known.

V was cut by 8 bases and J by 3 bases, with 13 bases left in between. CDR3 length equals 13 residues. Using its own MiXCR run on the 5' RACE reads, TCRdb lists one record per CDR3 protein. The data show approximately 450,000 distinct CDR3 sequences, roughly 20% seen once. The chain joins TRBV12-3 or TRBV12-4 to TRBJ1-1, with unresolved D. Source material: PBMCs or a T cell subset sorted from them (not recorded which). The receptor was isolated from an adult woman who had mild COVID-19 (a few samples of this study predate the infection). Cell type and time point are not known. CDR3 coding DNA: TGTGCCAGCGCGGCCGGGGAATACACTGAAGCTTTCTTT. Protein: CASAAGEYTEAFF.